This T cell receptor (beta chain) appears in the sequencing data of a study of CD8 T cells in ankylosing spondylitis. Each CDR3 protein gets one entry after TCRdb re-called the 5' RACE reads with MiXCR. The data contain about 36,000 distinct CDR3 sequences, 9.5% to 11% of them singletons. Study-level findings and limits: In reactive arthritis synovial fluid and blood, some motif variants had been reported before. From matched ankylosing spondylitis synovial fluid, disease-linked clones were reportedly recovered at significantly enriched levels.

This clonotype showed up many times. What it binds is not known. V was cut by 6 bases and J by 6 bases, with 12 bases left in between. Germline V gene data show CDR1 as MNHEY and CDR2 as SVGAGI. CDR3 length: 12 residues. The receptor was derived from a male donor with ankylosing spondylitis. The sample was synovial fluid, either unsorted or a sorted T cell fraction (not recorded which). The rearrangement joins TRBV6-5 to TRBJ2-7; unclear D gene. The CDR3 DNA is TGTGCCAGCAGGTCCTTCACGGGCGAGCAGTACTTC. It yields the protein CASRSFTGEQYF.